This TCR beta chain derives from a study of T cells in Graves' hyperthyroidism and ophthalmopathy. Overall study findings and caveats: Most clonotypes that expanded in the thyroid above 0.001 also showed up in blood.

Comment on this clonotype: No antigen is known for it.

Graves' hyperthyroidism without ophthalmopathy progression within 18 months was termed stable. Lactation, pregnancy, other autoimmune disease or uncontrolled infection led to exclusion of patients. The diagnostic basis comprised clinical symptoms, serum thyroxine and TRAb, thyroid ultrasound and orbital computed tomography. The CDR3 regions of TCR beta were amplified from RNA transcripts. Primed by the HTBI set, a first-round RT-PCR was run on the TCR CDR3. TCRdb re-called the multiplex PCR reads with MiXCR, one entry per CDR3 protein. In the table there are about 690,000 distinct CDR3 sequences, 17% of which are singletons. This TCR was sampled from a man aged 45-60 years with Graves' hyperthyroidism. The material sequenced was blood.

CDR3 nucleotide sequence: TGCGCCAGCAGCCAAGATCCGGAAAAGTTCTATGGCTACACCTTC. It is translated as CASSQDPEKFYGYTF. J is TRBJ1-2 and V is TRBV4-3; no reliable D call. Germline lookup yields CDR1 LGHNA and CDR2 YSLEER. The V end lost 0 bases, the J end lost 4 bases, and 12 bases lay between the germline ends. The CDR3 spans 15 residues.